This passage covers 10 T cell receptor beta chains from one sample sequenced in a study of T cells in Graves' hyperthyroidism and ophthalmopathy. Authors of the study amplified TCR beta CDR3 regions from RNA transcripts. The HTBI primer set drove a first-round RT-PCR of the TCR CDR3. TCRdb re-analysed the multiplex PCR reads in MiXCR, keeping a single row per CDR3 protein. The sample lists 640,000 or so distinct CDR3 sequences, about 14% occurring once. Sequencing was performed on blood. The receptor set was obtained from a woman aged 18-29 years with Graves' ophthalmopathy.

V gene TRBV12-3 or TRBV12-4 combines with J gene TRBJ2-5; D is perhaps TRBD2 (6 bases). The CDR3 length is 14 residues. Between the trimmed V and J ends, which lost 6 bases and 1 base, there was a span of 12 bases. CDR3 nucleotides: TGTGCCAGCAGCGCAACTAGCCTCCAAGAGACCCAGTACTTC. This codes for CASSATSLQETQYF.

This clonotype was picked up many times. The chain uses TRBV10-3 and TRBJ2-1, with 11 bases lining up with TRBD2. Germline loops: CDR1 ENHRY, CDR2 SYGVKD. The CDR3 has 14 residues. Trimming took 4 bases from V and 7 from J; bases not matched to a gene: 3. The CDR3 reads CAISVAGGVNEQFF. CDR3 DNA sequence: TGTGCCATCAGTGTAGCGGGAGGGGTGAATGAGCAGTTCTTC.

This clonotype was picked up many times. CDR3 coding DNA: TGTGCCAGCAGCTTCTTACTAGCGGGAGGGCCTGGGACCGGGGAGCTGTTTTTT. As protein: CASSFLLAGGPGTGELFF. The genes are TRBV7-2 and TRBJ2-2; 13 nucleotides align to TRBD2. This CDR3 is 18 amino acids long. J was trimmed by 5 bases and V by 3 bases; bases with no gene match: 9. Germline values: CDR1 SGHTA, CDR2 FQGNSA.

The V gene is TRBV19, the J gene TRBJ2-6; possibly TRBD1 for D (6 bases). CDR3 size: 17 residues. The germline V and J ends were trimmed by 7 bases and 7 bases, with 23 bases remaining between them. Germline V lookup: CDR1 LNHDA, CDR2 SQIVND (reference sequence). CDR3 protein: CASTLFNRVFGANVLTF. CDR3 DNA: TGTGCCAGTACCTTGTTCAACAGGGTCTTTGGAGCCAACGTCCTGACTTTC.

This clonotype was seen ten or more times. The CDR3 region is CASSARTGPNSPLHF. CDR3 DNA sequence: TGTGCCAGCAGCGCCCGGACAGGACCGAATTCACCCCTCCACTTT. The V and J genes are TRBV7-8 and TRBJ1-6; TRBD1 agrees at 7 bases. Looked up from germline, CDR1 is SGHVS and CDR2 is FQNEAQ. V gave up 5 bases and J gave up 7 bases; unmatched junction bases: 8. The CDR3 has 15 residues.

This clonotype was counted a few times. The genes are TRBV6-2 or TRBV6-3 and TRBJ2-3, with D possibly being TRBD1 (6 bases). Germline CDR1 reads MNHEY; CDR2 reads SVGEGT. The CDR3 consists of 15 residues. Trimming took 7 bases from V and 2 from J, leaving 16 bases between them. The DNA of the CDR3 is TGTGCCAGCACCCAACCGGGACAACACACAGATACGCAGTATTTT. Its protein is CASTQPGQHTDTQYF.

In this sample, this clonotype turned up many times. The chain is built from TRBV5-1 and TRBJ2-1, with a weak D call TRBD2 (5 bases). CDR3 length equals 15 residues. Germline V gene lookup returns CDR1 SGHRS and CDR2 YFSETQ. Trimming removed 7 bases from V and 9 bases from J, with 23 bases in between. The CDR3 DNA is TGCGCCAGCCGGACTCAGGAGTCGAGCTTCTTTGAGCAGTTCTTC. Protein sequence: CASRTQESSFFEQFF.

This clonotype was seen many times. The rearrangement joins TRBV12-3 or TRBV12-4 to TRBJ2-1, with TRBD2 identical over 9 bases. The CDR3 spans 14 residues. V shed 7 bases, J shed 5 bases, and the junction held 6 bases outside the gene matches. The CDR3 loop reads CASIPGLANNEQFF. The DNA for the CDR3 is TGTGCCAGCATCCCGGGACTAGCTAACAATGAGCAGTTCTTC.

J is TRBJ2-7 and V is TRBV2, with 10 positions matching TRBD2. The CDR3 has 15 amino acids. CDR1 and CDR2 (germline): SNHLY, FYNNEI. The V and J ends lost 4 bases and 4 bases, in that order; junction bases with no gene match: 7. The CDR3, as DNA: TGTGCCAGCAGTGCCCCTAGCGGGAGTTGGTACGAGCAGTACTTC. Its translation: CASSAPSGSWYEQYF.

On this clonotype itself: This may be a read error, as it is one base from a much larger clone. The chain uses TRBV24-1 and TRBJ1-5, with TRBD1 matching over 9 bases. This CDR3 spans 14 amino acids. Germline CDR1 KGHDR, CDR2 SFDVKD. Here the CDR3 reads CATSGDRASQPRHF. The CDR3 nucleotides read TGTGCCACCAGTGGGGACAGGGCAAGCCAGCCCCGGCATTTT.